The 12 T cell receptor beta chains given below trace back to one sample, sequenced in a study of T cells in Graves' hyperthyroidism and ophthalmopathy. Authors of the study amplified TCR beta CDR3 regions from RNA transcripts. The study used the HTBI primer set for a first-round RT-PCR of the TCR CDR3. TCRdb analysed the multiplex PCR reads with MiXCR anew, one entry per CDR3 protein. The sample yields around 340,000 distinct CDR3 sequences, approximately 18% seen once. What was sequenced was blood. Every receptor here comes from a woman aged 40 to 50 with Graves' ophthalmopathy.

This clonotype was detected many times. V usage is TRBV5-1 and J usage is TRBJ2-7; 7 nucleotides line up with TRBD1. V lost 4 bases and J lost 0; bases outside the gene matches: 4. The CDR3 is 14 amino acids. The germline V gene has CDR1 SGHRS and CDR2 YFSETQ. The CDR3 bases are TGCGCCAGCAGCCGACAGGGAGACTCCTACGAGCAGTACTTC. This encodes CASSRQGDSYEQYF.

In this sample, this clonotype turned up many times. V and J are TRBV19 and TRBJ1-5; TRBD1 is a possible D gene (6 bases). This CDR3 region has 15 residues. Per germline, CDR1 LNHDA and CDR2 SQIVND (reference sequence). The ends were cut back, 3 bases at V and 3 bases at J, with 12 bases in the middle. The CDR3 loop is CASSMGAGHNQPQHF. In DNA, the CDR3 is TGTGCCAGTAGTATGGGGGCGGGCCACAATCAGCCCCAGCATTTT. Variable domain in full (rest from reference TRBV19 and TRBJ1-5): DGGITQSPKYLFRKEGQNVTLSCEQNLNHDAMYWYRQDPGQGLRLIYYSQIVNDFQKGDIAEGYSVSREKKESFPLTVTSAQKNPTAFYLCASSMGAGHNQPQHFGDGTRLSIL.

This clonotype was seen at least ten times. This chain connects TRBV14 to TRBJ1-2, with D unclear. Germline CDR1 and CDR2: SGHDN and FVKESK. The CDR3 spans 13 residues. Trimming took 2 bases from V and 4 from J, leaving 8 bases between them. DNA for the CDR3: TGTGCCAGCAGCCAACGAGGTCTCTATGGCTACACCTTC. Protein sequence: CASSQRGLYGYTF. Combining the CDR3 with reference TRBV14 and TRBJ1-2 gives the whole variable domain EAGVTQFPSHSVIEKGQTVTLRCDPISGHDNLYWYRRVMGKEIKFLLHFVKESKQDESGMPNNRFLAERTGGTYSTLKVQPAELEDSGVYFCASSQRGLYGYTFGSGTRLTVV.

The chain combines TRBV3-1 with TRBJ1-2; the match to TRBD1 covers 7 bases. With 7 bases clipped from V and 7 bases from J, the junction kept 15 bases outside the gene matches. Germline V gene data show CDR1 as LGHDT and CDR2 as YNNKEL (reference sequence). CDR3 length: 15 residues. CDR3 in amino acids: CASTGDSGARGGYTF. The CDR3 DNA sequence: TGTGCCAGCACGGGGGACAGCGGGGCGAGAGGTGGCTACACCTTC.

This clonotype was seen at least ten times. The chain employs TRBV6-2 or TRBV6-3 and TRBJ1-5; TRBD1 is a possible D gene (5 bases). The length of the CDR3 is 15 residues. The ends were cut back, 5 bases at V and 0 bases at J, with 11 bases in the middle. Germline CDR1 reads MNHEY; CDR2 reads SVGEGT. The CDR3 loop is CASSTRGYSNQPQHF. The CDR3 nucleotides are TGTGCCAGCAGTACGAGGGGATATAGCAATCAGCCCCAGCATTTT.

The rearrangement links TRBV28 to TRBJ2-6; tentative D call: TRBD1 (6 bases). Trimming shortened V by 3 bases and J by 4 bases, and 13 bases separated the two germline ends. CDR1 and CDR2 from the germline V gene are MDHEN and SYDVKM. This CDR3 comprises 16 residues. CDR3 protein: CASSLPGAEGANVLTF. The DNA for the CDR3 is TGTGCCAGCAGTTTGCCAGGGGCCGAAGGGGCCAACGTCCTGACTTTC.

This clonotype was observed many times. The chain employs TRBV12-3 or TRBV12-4 and TRBJ2-2; 12 nucleotides align to TRBD2. Trimming removed 3 bases from V and 3 bases from J; junction bases left unmatched: 5. The CDR3 spans 17 residues. In DNA form, the CDR3 reads TGTGCCAGCAGTTTGACTAGCGGGAGTTCGTACACCGGGGAGCTGTTTTTT. Translation gives CASSLTSGSSYTGELFF.

This clonotype was detected many times. The V and J genes are TRBV14 and TRBJ2-7; weak D call: TRBD1 (6 bases). The CDR3 contains 15 residues. V was trimmed by 0 bases and J by 2 bases, leaving 11 bases between them. Germline assignment: CDR1 SGHDN and CDR2 FVKESK. The CDR3 nucleotides are TGTGCCAGCAGCCAAGAGGCAGGGGCTACCTACGAGCAGTACTTC. Protein: CASSQEAGATYEQYF.

This clonotype was seen just once. The chain links TRBV27 to TRBJ2-7, with TRBD1 matching over 8 bases. Germline V lookup: CDR1 MNHEY, CDR2 SMNVEV (reference sequence). This CDR3 region has 14 residues. Trimming cost V 8 bases and J 2 bases; bases outside gene matches: 8. The CDR3 region is CASLSGDRPYEQYF. In DNA, the CDR3 is TGTGCCAGCCTCTCCGGGGACAGGCCCTACGAGCAGTACTTC.

This clonotype has a count of ten or more. This chain joins TRBV11-2 and TRBJ2-7, with TRBD1 as a possible D gene (5 bases). Germline V lookup: CDR1 SGHAT, CDR2 FQNNGV. The CDR3 is 14 residues long. The V and J ends lost 3 bases and 3 bases respectively, with 12 bases between them. CDR3 coding DNA: TGTGCCAGCAGCTTTAGGGTGGACATCTACGAGCAGTACTTC. This encodes CASSFRVDIYEQYF.

This CDR3 reads CASSSLGVGGRANEQFF. In nucleotides, the CDR3 is TGTGCCAGCAGCTCGTTAGGGGTTGGCGGGAGGGCCAATGAGCAGTTCTTC. The chain couples TRBV11-2 to TRBJ2-1; 9 bases fit TRBD2. The trim removed 4 bases at V and 6 bases at J, leaving 13 bases unmatched. The CDR3 consists of 17 residues. Germline V gene data show CDR1 as SGHAT and CDR2 as FQNNGV.

The gene calls are TRBV5-1 and TRBJ2-6; D is possibly TRBD1 (6 bases). Between the trimmed V and J ends, which lost 4 bases and 0 bases, there was a span of 11 bases. The germline gives CDR1 SGHRS, CDR2 YFSETQ. There are 16 residues in the CDR3. The CDR3: CASSVGQSSGANVLTF. CDR3 nucleotides: TGCGCCAGCAGCGTAGGACAGTCCTCTGGGGCCAACGTCCTGACTTTC.